The entry below gives a single T cell receptor beta chain sequence along with its context. Its antigen is not known. TCRdb recomputed calls from the reads with MiXCR, one row per CDR3 protein. The sample includes about 830,000 distinct CDR3 sequences, less than 35% of them seen just once. Germline V gene sequence: CDR1 MNHEY, CDR2 SMNVEV (reference sequence). The trim removed 2 bases at V and 2 bases at J, leaving 10 bases unmatched. This CDR3 comprises 20 residues. This record comes from a study of T cell repertoires in cytomegalovirus infection. Study summary: Selection of CMV epitopes for the study included recently identified HLA-C-restricted and well-studied HLA-B-restricted ones. Evidence of both CMV infection and a matching HLA type came from public TCR beta signatures.

The study, taken as a whole, reports: CMV-specific TCR beta clonotypes restricted by HLA-C were the ones dominating the ex vivo response. CMV carriers with the relevant HLA were identified by cumulative public TCR beta family frequency.

V is TRBV27 and J is TRBJ2-3, with 16 positions matching TRBD2. This specimen consisted of cultured CD8+ T cells from PBMCs, obtained from culture after CMV antigen stimulation. This sequence originates from a human donor in good health (CMV status not recorded). Some clones in this sample may be carry-over from other donors' samples. CDR3 amino acids: CASSLGAWGLAGGPTDTQYF. The DNA for the CDR3 is TGTGCCAGCAGTTTAGGGGCCTGGGGACTAGCGGGGGGGCCCACAGATACGCAGTATTTT.